This is a list of T cell receptor beta chains from one sample in a study of shared clonotypes between healthy human individuals. Data came from immunoSEQ multiplex PCR; TCRdb stores just in-frame clones and leaves some out. Of more than 600,000 clones in the sample, about 90% were seen once. The material sequenced was naive CD8+ T cells sorted from blood. The receptor source for this set is a man aged 30-40 years in good health. The CDR3 runs from the conserved cysteine through the conserved F or W. A D gene is named only where the DNA matches it firmly.

j_call d_call v_call cdr3_aa
TRBJ2-7 TRBD1 TRBV9 CASSVGGQGSYEQYF
TRBJ2-1 TRBD2 TRBV7-6 CASSLSGRSSYNEQFF
TRBJ2-6 . TRBV29-1 CSVEQGIDSGANVLTF
TRBJ1-2 . TRBV11-2 CASSLSTDYGYTF
TRBJ2-1 TRBD2 TRBV7-9 CASSYDSGGRNEQFF
TRBJ2-2 . TRBV6-5 CASGPAGELFF
TRBJ1-1 . TRBV4-3 CASSLATGEAFF
TRBJ2-3 TRBD2 TRBV7-9 CASSPGTSTDTQYF
TRBJ1-2 . TRBV7-9 CASSLAGEESYYGYTF
TRBJ2-1 TRBD2 TRBV29-1 CSVGGAGGSSYNEQFF
TRBJ1-2 . TRBV6-4 CASSGSGAGGYTF
TRBJ2-2 . TRBV19 CASKHTGELFF
TRBJ2-5 . TRBV9 CASSAFVGVETQYF
TRBJ2-7 TRBD2 TRBV7-6 CASSLGAGGSYEQYF